The 31 T cell receptor beta chains listed next were all sequenced from one sample in a study of T-cell memory formation after mild COVID-19. TCRdb reprocessed the 5' RACE reads with MiXCR, giving one entry per CDR3 protein. Among about 260,000 distinct CDR3 sequences listed, about 17% were seen once. The sequenced sample consisted of PBMCs or a T cell subset sorted from them (not recorded which). Receptors were obtained from a man between 18 and 35 years old who had mild COVID-19 (a few samples of this study predate the infection). Cell type and time point are not known.

The genes are TRBV6-1 and TRBJ2-1; 8 bases fit TRBD1. CDR3 length equals 14 residues. V trimming: 5 bases; J trimming: 7 bases; junction bases outside the gene matches: 7. CDR1 MNHNS and CDR2 SASEGT come from the germline V gene. CDR3 residues: CASSPTGDFNEQFF. The DNA for the CDR3 is TGTGCCAGCAGTCCGACAGGGGACTTTAATGAGCAGTTCTTC.

The V and J genes are TRBV28 and TRBJ2-5; D is possibly TRBD1 (6 bases). Trimming left V 4 bases short and J 4 bases short, with 10 bases between. Germline lookup yields CDR1 MDHEN and CDR2 SYDVKM. The CDR3 is made up of 13 amino acids. Here the CDR3 DNA reads TGTGCCAGCAGTTATACAGGGAGAGAGACCCAGTACTTC. This translates into CASSYTGRETQYF.

The V gene is TRBV7-3, the J gene TRBJ2-1, with TRBD1 as a possible D gene (6 bases). V shed 2 bases and J shed 5 bases, with 13 bases lying between them. The CDR3 spans 15 residues. Germline V gene data show CDR1 as SGHTA and CDR2 as FQGTGA. CDR3 residues: CASSLGQGGDNEQFF. CDR3 bases: TGTGCCAGCAGCTTAGGCCAAGGGGGTGACAATGAGCAGTTCTTC.

This clonotype has ten or more counts. CDR3 coding DNA: TGCAGTGCTAGAAGACAGGGGGCAGGGGAGCAGTACTTC. Residues: CSARRQGAGEQYF. The V and J genes are TRBV20-1 and TRBJ2-7; 10 positions match TRBD1. The V and J ends lost 2 bases and 7 bases, in that order; junction bases with no gene match: 5. The CDR3 covers 13 residues. CDR1 and CDR2 (germline): DFQATT, SNEGSKA (reference sequence).

This clonotype has a handful of counts. This sequence joins TRBV29-1 and TRBJ2-3; D is possibly TRBD1 or TRBD2 (5 bases each). The V end was cut by 5 bases, the J end by 1 base, with 19 bases between. Germline V gene sequence: CDR1 SQVTM, CDR2 ANQGSEA. The CDR3 is 16 residues long. In DNA form, the CDR3 reads TGCAGCGTTTCCCCCCCGGGGCGCAGGGGCACAGATACGCAGTATTTT. It codes for CSVSPPGRRGTDTQYF.

This sequence joins TRBV20-1 and TRBJ2-1; D is uncertain. V dropped 0 bases and J dropped 6 bases, with 15 bases sitting between them. There are 15 residues in the CDR3. Germline lookup yields CDR1 DFQATT and CDR2 SNEGSKA (reference sequence). The CDR3 loop reads CSARDQVPASNEQFF. The CDR3 DNA sequence: TGCAGTGCTAGAGATCAGGTGCCGGCATCCAATGAGCAGTTCTTC.

This clonotype came up a few times. The V call is TRBV29-1, the J call TRBJ1-4; D unresolved. This CDR3 has 14 amino acids. Trimming stripped 6 bases from V and 8 bases from J, with 19 bases between. Germline loops: CDR1 SQVTM, CDR2 ANQGSEA. The CDR3 nucleotides read TGCAGCGTCCATCTGAGCGGGGTGGAGGAAAAACTGTTTTTT. Translation: CSVHLSGVEEKLFF.

This clonotype was detected a few times. This sequence joins TRBV15 and TRBJ2-5; 11 nucleotides agree with TRBD2. The CDR3 consists of 14 residues. Germline V lookup: CDR1 LNHNV, CDR2 YYDKDF (reference sequence). V dropped 5 bases and J dropped 2; count of bases not matched to a gene: 1. The CDR3 DNA is TGTGCCACCAGCGGGACTAGCGGACAAGAGACCCAGTACTTC. Translating it yields CATSGTSGQETQYF.

V gene TRBV6-5 combines with J gene TRBJ2-3, with no clear D. CDR3 length: 13 amino acids. Trimming removed 6 bases at V and 3 bases at J, with 10 bases between. Germline V gene data show CDR1 as MNHEY and CDR2 as SVGAGI. The CDR3 DNA follows: TGTGCCAGCAGGAGAGACCCGACAGATACGCAGTATTTT. It yields the protein CASRRDPTDTQYF.

This clonotype was detected only a few times. The chain's CDR3 is CASSRDVRGSPLHF. As DNA, the CDR3 is TGTGCCAGCAGCCGCGATGTACGGGGTTCACCCCTCCACTTT. This chain joins TRBV6-2 or TRBV6-3 and TRBJ1-6; D gene ambiguous. CDR1 is MNHEY, CDR2 SVGEGT, per germline. Between the trimmed V and J ends, which lost 6 bases and 9 bases, there was a span of 15 bases. The CDR3 consists of 14 residues.

This clonotype was detected ten times or more. The chain is built from TRBV23-1 and TRBJ1-1; D is unclear. TRBV23-1 is placed among ORFs of uncertain function. The CDR3 contains 12 residues. The germline V and J ends were trimmed by 0 bases and 8 bases, with 7 bases remaining between them. CDR3: CASSQSIGEAFF. As DNA, the CDR3 is TGCGCCAGCAGTCAATCGATCGGGGAAGCTTTCTTT.

The chain joins TRBV12-3 or TRBV12-4 to TRBJ2-5; the D gene is possibly TRBD2 (7 bases). This CDR3 comprises 15 residues. The V and J ends lost 6 bases and 4 bases respectively, with 18 bases between them. For the CDR3, the DNA is TGTGCCAGCAGGGGAGGGGGGCTTCAGTCAGAGACCCAGTACTTC. Translating it yields CASRGGGLQSETQYF.

The chain employs TRBV7-9 and TRBJ1-5; TRBD1 is a possible D gene (6 bases). CDR3 size: 14 residues. The V and J ends lost 6 bases and 6 bases respectively, with 15 bases between them. Germline V gene data show CDR1 as SEHNR and CDR2 as FQNEAQ (reference sequence). This CDR3 is CASSQDSPGQPQHF. CDR3 sequence (DNA): TGTGCCAGCAGTCAGGACAGTCCGGGTCAGCCCCAGCATTTT.

This clonotype was seen only a few times. This sequence joins TRBV5-5 and TRBJ2-5, with a tentative D call TRBD2 (5 bases). The germline gives CDR1 SGHKS, CDR2 YYEKEE (reference sequence). V lost 3 bases to trimming and J lost 5 bases, with 14 bases between them. The CDR3 is made up of 14 amino acids. The DNA of the CDR3 is TGTGCCAGCAGCTCAGGACTCTTAGGGGAGACCCAGTACTTC. It yields the protein CASSSGLLGETQYF.

The chain employs TRBV6-5 and TRBJ2-1, with TRBD2 identical over 10 bases. This CDR3 has 16 amino acids. Germline V CDR1 and CDR2: MNHEY, SVGAGI. The V segment lost 4 bases and the J segment 5 bases; nucleotides outside the gene matches: 8. The CDR3 region has the DNA TGTGCCAGCAGTTCAGGAAGCGGGGGGGTCCACAATGAGCAGTTCTTC. Encoded protein: CASSSGSGGVHNEQFF.

In its sample, this clonotype was seen a few times. A much larger clone differs from this one at a single base, so this may be a read error. This chain joins TRBV6-5 and TRBJ1-3, with a weak D call TRBD1 (5 bases). Germline CDR1 reads MNHEY; CDR2 reads SVGAGI. V dropped 6 bases and J dropped 2 bases, with 11 bases sitting between them. This CDR3 has 14 amino acids. The DNA for the CDR3 is TGTGCCAGCAGCCTACAGGCGGCTGGAAACACCATATATTTT. Translated: CASSLQAAGNTIYF.

This clonotype was observed a few times. The chain is built from TRBV5-1 and TRBJ2-3, with D possibly TRBD2 on 6 matching bases. V gave up 4 bases and J gave up 2 bases, with 14 bases separating them. The germline V gene has CDR1 SGHRS and CDR2 YFSETQ. The CDR3 spans 15 residues. The CDR3 sequence is CASSVTDYPTDTQYF. In nucleotides, the CDR3 is TGCGCCAGCAGCGTCACGGACTACCCCACAGATACGCAGTATTTT.

The chain is built from TRBV7-3 and TRBJ2-1; 7 positions agree with TRBD1. V lost 2 bases, J lost 5 bases, and 3 bases stayed unmatched. This CDR3 region has 14 residues. Germline CDR1 and CDR2: SGHTA and FQGTGA. CDR3 in DNA: TGTGCCAGCAGCTTAGAGGGGGCCGACAATGAGCAGTTCTTC. Its translation: CASSLEGADNEQFF.

The gene calls are TRBV4-1 and TRBJ2-7; D is unclear. The germline V gene encodes CDR1 MGHRA and CDR2 YSYEKL. CDR3 length equals 13 residues. The germline V and J ends were trimmed by 4 bases and 3 bases, with 10 bases remaining between them. CDR3 in amino acids: CASSPSEVYEQYF. The DNA of the CDR3 is TGCGCCAGCAGCCCCTCCGAGGTCTACGAGCAGTACTTC.

The CDR3 reads CASSLDGRGINTGELFF. The CDR3 DNA sequence: TGTGCCAGCAGCTTAGATGGGCGGGGGATAAACACCGGGGAGCTGTTTTTT. V gene TRBV11-2 combines with J gene TRBJ2-2; 7 nucleotides line up with TRBD2. Germline V CDR1 and CDR2: SGHAT, FQNNGV. V lost 0 bases, J lost 2 bases, and 6 bases stayed unmatched. This CDR3 is 17 amino acids long.

This clonotype was counted many times. CDR3 region: CATSARSTDTQYF. In nucleotides, the CDR3 is TGTGCCACCAGTGCTCGCAGCACAGATACGCAGTATTTT. The chain joins TRBV24-1 to TRBJ2-3, with D hard to call. Germline CDR1 and CDR2: KGHDR and SFDVKD. Trimming took off 5 bases at V and 0 bases at J, with 5 bases between the two ends. The CDR3 contains 13 residues.

This clonotype was found many times. J is TRBJ1-1 and V is TRBV12-3 or TRBV12-4, with D unresolved. The germline V and J ends were trimmed by 6 bases and 1 base, with 9 bases remaining between them. The CDR3 contains 13 residues. The CDR3 DNA sequence: TGTGCCAGCAGCCTCCGGGGGAACACTGAAGCTTTCTTT. Translated, it gives CASSLRGNTEAFF.

This clonotype was observed a few times. The J gene is TRBJ2-7, the V gene TRBV20-1; 10 positions match TRBD1. The J segment lost 2 bases and the V segment lost 5 bases, leaving 9 bases of the junction unmatched. Germline CDR1 reads DFQATT; CDR2 reads SNEGSKA (reference sequence). The CDR3 sequence is 15 residues long. The CDR3 nucleotides are TGCAGTGCTGCCCAAGGGACAGGGGTAACCTACGAGCAGTACTTC. Amino acid sequence: CSAAQGTGVTYEQYF.

The V gene is TRBV7-6, the J gene TRBJ1-1; D is uncertain. The germline CDR1 and CDR2 sequences are SGHVS and FNYEAQ. The CDR3 loop spans 16 amino acids. The V and J ends lost 5 bases and 5 bases respectively, with 21 bases between them. The CDR3 region has the DNA TGTGCCAGCAGCGTAACTTCGTATAGATCGGGAACTGAAGCTTTCTTT. Protein product: CASSVTSYRSGTEAFF.

The gene calls are TRBV24-1 and TRBJ1-5, with no clear D. The V and J ends lost 1 base and 5 bases respectively, with 5 bases between them. This CDR3 is 13 amino acids long. The germline V gene encodes CDR1 KGHDR and CDR2 SFDVKD. The CDR3 spells CATSDFGDQPQHF. CDR3 nucleotide sequence: TGTGCCACCAGTGATTTTGGAGATCAGCCCCAGCATTTT.

In this sample, this clonotype turned up once. The CDR3 DNA sequence: TGTGCCAGCTCACCGTCAAGCGGGGGTATGACAGATACGCAGTATTTT. As protein: CASSPSSGGMTDTQYF. The chain combines TRBV18 with TRBJ2-3; TRBD2 agrees at 8 bases. CDR1 is KGHSH, CDR2 LQKENI, per germline. CDR3 size: 16 residues. Germline trimming cut 3 bases from V and 3 bases from J; bases unmatched to any gene: 8.

This clonotype was recorded a few times. This chain joins TRBV7-9 and TRBJ2-3, with unresolved D. V lost 3 bases and J 4 bases, leaving 8 bases between the germline ends. This CDR3 contains 13 residues. Per the germline V gene, CDR1 is SEHNR and CDR2 is FQNEAQ (reference sequence). CDR3 bases: TGTGCCAGCAGCTTGGGCTCCCCAGATACGCAGTATTTT. As protein: CASSLGSPDTQYF. Supplemented by reference TRBV7-9 and TRBJ2-3, the full variable domain reads DTGVSQNPRHKITKRGQNVTFRCDPISEHNRLYWYRQTLGQGPEFLTYFQNEAQLEKSRLLSDRFSAERPKGSFSTLEIQRTEQGDSAMYLCASSLGSPDTQYFGPGTRLTVL.

The count of this clonotype is one. This rearrangement joins TRBV12-3 or TRBV12-4 to TRBJ1-1, with 8 nucleotides matching TRBD1. This CDR3 region has 14 residues. V lost 4 bases and J lost 5; bases outside the gene matches: 6. CDR3 region: CASSSAGGRTEAFF. The CDR3 nucleotides are TGTGCCAGCAGTTCAGCAGGGGGCAGAACTGAAGCTTTCTTT.

The chain couples TRBV6-5 to TRBJ2-4; TRBD2 might be the D (6 bases). The CDR3 totals 15 residues. V dropped 0 bases and J dropped 5 bases, with 11 bases sitting between them. Germline V gene lookup returns CDR1 MNHEY and CDR2 SVGAGI. The CDR3 is CASSYSSSVQNIQYF. CDR3 sequence (DNA): TGTGCCAGCAGTTACTCTTCTAGCGTCCAAAACATTCAGTACTTC.

In this sample, this clonotype turned up a few times. The CDR3 is CASRAGQGYPEAFF. The DNA of the CDR3 is TGCGCCAGCAGGGCGGGACAGGGATATCCTGAAGCTTTCTTT. V usage is TRBV5-1 and J usage is TRBJ1-1; TRBD1 aligns across 9 bases. There are 14 residues in the CDR3. V shed 5 bases and J 6 bases; nucleotides not matched to a gene: 8. Germline V gives CDR1 SGHRS, CDR2 YFSETQ.

This chain links TRBV15 with TRBJ1-5; D is unclear. The CDR3 has 15 amino acids. Germline CDR1 and CDR2: LNHNV and YYDKDF (reference sequence). V was clipped by 1 base and J by 7 bases, with 14 bases between them. CDR3: CATSRGQAEVQPQHF. The DNA for the CDR3 is TGTGCCACCAGCAGAGGGCAGGCAGAGGTACAGCCCCAGCATTTT.